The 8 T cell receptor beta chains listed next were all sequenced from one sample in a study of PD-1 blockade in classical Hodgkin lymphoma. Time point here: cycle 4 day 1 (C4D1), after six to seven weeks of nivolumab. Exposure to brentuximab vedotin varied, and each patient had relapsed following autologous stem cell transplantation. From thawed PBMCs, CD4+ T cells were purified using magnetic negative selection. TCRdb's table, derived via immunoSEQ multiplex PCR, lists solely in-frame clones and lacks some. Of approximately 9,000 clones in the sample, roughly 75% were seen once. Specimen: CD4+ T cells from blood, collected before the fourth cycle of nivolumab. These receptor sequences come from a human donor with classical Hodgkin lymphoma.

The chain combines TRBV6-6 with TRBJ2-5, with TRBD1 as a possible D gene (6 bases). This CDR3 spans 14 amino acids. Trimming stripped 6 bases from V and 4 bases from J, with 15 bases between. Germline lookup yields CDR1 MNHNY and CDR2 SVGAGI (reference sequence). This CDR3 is CASSTLRGGETQYF. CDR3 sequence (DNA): TGTGCCAGCAGCACCCTACGAGGGGGAGAGACCCAGTACTTC.

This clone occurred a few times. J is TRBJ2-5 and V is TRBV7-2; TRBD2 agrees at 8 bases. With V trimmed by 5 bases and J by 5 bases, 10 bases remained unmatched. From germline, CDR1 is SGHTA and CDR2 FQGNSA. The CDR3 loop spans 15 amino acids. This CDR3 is CASSLNTGGRETQYF. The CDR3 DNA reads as TGTGCCAGCAGCCTCAATACGGGGGGGAGGGAGACCCAGTACTTC.

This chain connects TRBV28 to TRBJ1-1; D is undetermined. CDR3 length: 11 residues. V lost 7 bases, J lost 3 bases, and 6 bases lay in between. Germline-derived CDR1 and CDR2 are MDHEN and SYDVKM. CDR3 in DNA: TGTGCCAGCACCGCACACACTGAAGCTTTCTTT. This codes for CASTAHTEAFF.

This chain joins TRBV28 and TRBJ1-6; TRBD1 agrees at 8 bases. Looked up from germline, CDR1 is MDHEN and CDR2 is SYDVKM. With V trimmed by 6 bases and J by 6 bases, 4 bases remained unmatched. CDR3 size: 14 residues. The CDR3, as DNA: TGTGCCAGCAGGCCGGACAGGGTTAATTCACCCCTCCACTTT. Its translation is CASRPDRVNSPLHF.

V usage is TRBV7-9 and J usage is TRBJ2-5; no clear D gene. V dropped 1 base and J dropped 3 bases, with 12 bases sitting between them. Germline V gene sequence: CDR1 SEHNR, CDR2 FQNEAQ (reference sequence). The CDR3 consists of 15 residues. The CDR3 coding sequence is TGTGCCAGCAGCTTAGGAGTGGTGGAGAAAGAGACCCAGTACTTC. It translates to CASSLGVVEKETQYF.

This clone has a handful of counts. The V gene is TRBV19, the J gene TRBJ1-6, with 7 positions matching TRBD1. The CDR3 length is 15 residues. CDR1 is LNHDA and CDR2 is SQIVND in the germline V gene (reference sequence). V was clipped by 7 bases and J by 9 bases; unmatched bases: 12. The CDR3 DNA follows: TGTGCCAGTACCACGACAGGGCCTTTCGGTTCACCCCTCCACTTT. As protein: CASTTTGPFGSPLHF. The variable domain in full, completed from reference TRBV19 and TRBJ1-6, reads DGGITQSPKYLFRKEGQNVTLSCEQNLNHDAMYWYRQDPGQGLRLIYYSQIVNDFQKGDIAEGYSVSREKKESFPLTVTSAQKNPTAFYLCASTTTGPFGSPLHFGNGTRLTVT.

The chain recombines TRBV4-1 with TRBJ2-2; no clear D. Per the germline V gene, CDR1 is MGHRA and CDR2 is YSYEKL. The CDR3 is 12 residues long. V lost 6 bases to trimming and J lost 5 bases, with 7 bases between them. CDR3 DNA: TGCGCCAGCAGAGAGGATACCGGGGAGCTGTTTTTT. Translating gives CASREDTGELFF.

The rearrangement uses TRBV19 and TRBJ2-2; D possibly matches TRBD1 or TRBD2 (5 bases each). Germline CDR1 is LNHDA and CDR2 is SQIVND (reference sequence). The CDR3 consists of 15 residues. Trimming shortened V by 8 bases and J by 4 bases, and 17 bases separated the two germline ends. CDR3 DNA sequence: TGTGCCAGTTTGACGATGACGAGGGGCACCGGGGAGCTGTTTTTT. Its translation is CASLTMTRGTGELFF.